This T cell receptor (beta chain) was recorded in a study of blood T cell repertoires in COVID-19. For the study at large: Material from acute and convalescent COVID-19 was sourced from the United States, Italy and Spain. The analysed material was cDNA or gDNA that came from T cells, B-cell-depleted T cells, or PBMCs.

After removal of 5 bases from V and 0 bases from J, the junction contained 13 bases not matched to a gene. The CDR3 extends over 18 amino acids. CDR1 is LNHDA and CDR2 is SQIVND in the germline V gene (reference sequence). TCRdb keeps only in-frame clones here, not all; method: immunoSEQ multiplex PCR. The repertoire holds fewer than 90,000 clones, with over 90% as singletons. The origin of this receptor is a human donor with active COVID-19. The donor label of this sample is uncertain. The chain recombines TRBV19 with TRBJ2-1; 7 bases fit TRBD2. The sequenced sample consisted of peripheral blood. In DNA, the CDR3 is TGTGCCAGTAGTCCACGGGGAGGGAGCGAGAGCTCCTACAATGAGCAGTTCTTC. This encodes CASSPRGGSESSYNEQFF.